This T cell receptor (beta chain) comes out of a study of blood T cell repertoires in COVID-19. This clone is a singleton in its sample. CDR1 MDHEN and CDR2 SYDVKM come from the germline V gene. V shed 7 bases and J 8 bases; nucleotides not matched to a gene: 12. There are 14 residues in the CDR3. TCRdb's table, derived via immunoSEQ multiplex PCR, lists solely in-frame clones and lacks some. The data show around 140,000 clones, over 75% seen once. Assignment of participants to cohorts was predicated upon participant-reported clinical history. This sequence joins TRBV28 and TRBJ1-2; 8 bases map to TRBD1. This receptor was taken from a man between 45 and 60 years old in a cohort exposed to, infected with or recovered from COVID-19 (not recorded which). The sample consisted of PBMCs or T cells enriched from blood (not recorded which). CDR3 nucleotide sequence: TGTGCCAGCACCCCATCGGACAGGGTGGAAGGCTACACCTTC. Translating gives CASTPSDRVEGYTF.